Sequencing of this T cell receptor (beta chain) was carried out in a study of cytomegalovirus exposure and HLA in healthy donors. J was trimmed by 0 bases and V by 3 bases; bases with no gene match: 7. Germline CDR1 is MNHNS and CDR2 is SASEGT. This CDR3 region has 17 residues. A word on this clone: What it binds is not known.

13 Jbeta primers and 60 Vbeta primers were used for the PCR. The repertoire was sequenced with immunoSEQ multiplex PCR; TCRdb's copy has only in-frame clones and lacks some. This sample yields roughly 200,000 clones, of which 80% to 90% are seen a single time; 2.5% to 3% belongs to the top ten. Findings of the study overall: The number of N-insertions in an Asian-associated ancestry cluster was reportedly below the roughly 670-donor mean in a later analysis. Several top significant clusters appeared, in a later analysis, to be linked to common viral pathogens. Researchers catalogued about 160 TCR beta chains as cytomegalovirus-associated. A few V segments could not be told apart, such as TRBV6-2 and TRBV6-3, and were left out.

The V and J genes are TRBV6-1 and TRBJ2-7; TRBD2 matches 11 bases. What was sequenced was PBMCs. The sequence was collected from a man aged 25-45 years in good health and CMV-seronegative. In DNA form, the CDR3 reads TGTGCCAGCAGTGAGTCCCCACTAGCGGGGGTCTCCTACGAGCAGTACTTC. It yields the protein CASSESPLAGVSYEQYF.